This T cell receptor (beta chain) was sequenced for a study of OX40 agonist ivuxolimab in advanced cancers. Study in general: Patients' therapy was ivuxolimab, an antibody that acts as an agonist of OX40 (CD134).

As for this clone: Its antigen is unidentified.

Study-wide results and caveats: Blood T cells, both CD4+ and CD8+, expanded clonally by week 6 at 0.1 to 3.0 mg/kg.

Clones were sequenced by immunoSEQ multiplex PCR, and TCRdb holds only the in-frame ones, with some missing. The profile shows about 26,000 clones, under 90% of them singletons. This TCR derives from an adult with an advanced solid tumor such as melanoma, head and neck, liver or kidney cancer. Specimen: CD4+ or CD8+ T cells sorted from blood, collected in a trial of the OX40 agonist ivuxolimab.

CDR3 coding DNA: TGTGCCAGCAGCTCCCAGGGGGAGTTCTTCTATGGCTACACCTTC. Translating it yields CASSSQGEFFYGYTF. The chain joins TRBV13 to TRBJ1-2; 7 positions match TRBD1. CDR3 size: 15 residues. The ends lost 4 bases at V and 4 bases at J; junction bases unmatched: 9. CDR1 is PRHDT and CDR2 is FYEKMQ in the germline V gene (reference sequence).